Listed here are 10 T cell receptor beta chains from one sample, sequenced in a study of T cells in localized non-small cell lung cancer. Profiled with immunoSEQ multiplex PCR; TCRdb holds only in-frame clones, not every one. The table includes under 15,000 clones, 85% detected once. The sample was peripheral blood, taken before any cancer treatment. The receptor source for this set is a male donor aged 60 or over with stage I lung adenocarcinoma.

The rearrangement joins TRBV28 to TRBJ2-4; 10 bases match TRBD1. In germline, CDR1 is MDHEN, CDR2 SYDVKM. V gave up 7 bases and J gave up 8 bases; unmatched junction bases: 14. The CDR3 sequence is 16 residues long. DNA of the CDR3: TGTGCCAGCACCACTCAGGGGACAGGGGCTGGTGACATTCAGTACTTC. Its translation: CASTTQGTGAGDIQYF.

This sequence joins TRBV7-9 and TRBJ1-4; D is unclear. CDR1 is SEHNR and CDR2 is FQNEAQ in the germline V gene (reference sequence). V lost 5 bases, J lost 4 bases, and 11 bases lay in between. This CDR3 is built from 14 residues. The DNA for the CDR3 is TGTGCCAGCAGCCCGACGGTCAATAATGAAAAACTGTTTTTT. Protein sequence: CASSPTVNNEKLFF.

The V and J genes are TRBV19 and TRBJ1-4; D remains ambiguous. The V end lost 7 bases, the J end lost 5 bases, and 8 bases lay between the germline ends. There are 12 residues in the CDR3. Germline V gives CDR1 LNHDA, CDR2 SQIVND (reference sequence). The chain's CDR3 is CASMRKNEKLFF. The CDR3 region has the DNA TGTGCCAGTATGCGGAAAAATGAAAAACTGTTTTTT.

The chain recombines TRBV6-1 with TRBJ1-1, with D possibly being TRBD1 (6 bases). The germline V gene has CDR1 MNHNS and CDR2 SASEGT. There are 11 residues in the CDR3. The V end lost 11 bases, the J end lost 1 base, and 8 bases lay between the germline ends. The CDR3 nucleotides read TGTGCCCACAGGGAGAACACTGAAGCTTTCTTT. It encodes CAHRENTEAFF.

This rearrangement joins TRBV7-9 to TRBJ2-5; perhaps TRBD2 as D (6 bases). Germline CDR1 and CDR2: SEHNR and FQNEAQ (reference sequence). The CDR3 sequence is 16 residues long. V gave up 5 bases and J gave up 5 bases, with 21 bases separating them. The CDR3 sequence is CASSLTQSLAGETQYF. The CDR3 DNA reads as TGTGCCAGCAGCCTCACCCAATCTCTCGCGGGGGAGACCCAGTACTTC.

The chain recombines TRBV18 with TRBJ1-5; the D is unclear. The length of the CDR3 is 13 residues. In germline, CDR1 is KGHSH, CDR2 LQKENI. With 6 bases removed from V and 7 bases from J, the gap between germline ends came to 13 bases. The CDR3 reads CASSLTEEQPQHF. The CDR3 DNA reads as TGTGCCAGCTCCCTTACAGAAGAACAGCCCCAGCATTTT.

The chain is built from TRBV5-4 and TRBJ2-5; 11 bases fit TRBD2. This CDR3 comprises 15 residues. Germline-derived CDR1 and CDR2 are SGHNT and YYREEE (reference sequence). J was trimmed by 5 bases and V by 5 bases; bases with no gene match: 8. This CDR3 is CASSPTSGSVETQYF. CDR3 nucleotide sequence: TGTGCCAGCAGTCCAACTAGCGGGAGCGTGGAGACCCAGTACTTC.

DNA for the CDR3: TGTGCCAGTAGTAGGGGACGGAGCTCCTACGAGCAGTACTTC. This sequence encodes CASSRGRSSYEQYF. The J gene is TRBJ2-7, the V gene TRBV19; D is tentatively TRBD1 or TRBD2 (5 bases each). Germline V gene lookup returns CDR1 LNHDA and CDR2 SQIVND (reference sequence). V was trimmed by 4 bases and J by 0 bases, leaving 10 bases between them. This CDR3 has 14 residues.

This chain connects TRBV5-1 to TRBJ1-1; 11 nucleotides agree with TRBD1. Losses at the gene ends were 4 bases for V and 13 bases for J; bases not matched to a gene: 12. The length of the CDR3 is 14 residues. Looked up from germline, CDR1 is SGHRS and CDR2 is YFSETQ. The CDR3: CASSRGQGALSVFF. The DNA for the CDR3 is TGCGCCAGCAGCAGAGGACAGGGGGCTTTATCTGTTTTCTTT.

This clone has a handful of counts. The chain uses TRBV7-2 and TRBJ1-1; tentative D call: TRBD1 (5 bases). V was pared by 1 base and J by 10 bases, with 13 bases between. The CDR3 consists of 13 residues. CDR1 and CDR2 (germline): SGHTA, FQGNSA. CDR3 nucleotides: TGTGCCAGCAGCTTAGAGGGCATCGGGGCAGCTTTCTTT. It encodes CASSLEGIGAAFF. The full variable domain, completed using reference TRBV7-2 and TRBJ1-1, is GAGVSQSPSNKVTEKGKDVELRCDPISGHTALYWYRQSLGQGLEFLIYFQGNSAPDKSGLPSDRFSAERTGGSVSTLTIQRTQQEDSAVYLCASSLEGIGAAFFGQGTRLTVV.